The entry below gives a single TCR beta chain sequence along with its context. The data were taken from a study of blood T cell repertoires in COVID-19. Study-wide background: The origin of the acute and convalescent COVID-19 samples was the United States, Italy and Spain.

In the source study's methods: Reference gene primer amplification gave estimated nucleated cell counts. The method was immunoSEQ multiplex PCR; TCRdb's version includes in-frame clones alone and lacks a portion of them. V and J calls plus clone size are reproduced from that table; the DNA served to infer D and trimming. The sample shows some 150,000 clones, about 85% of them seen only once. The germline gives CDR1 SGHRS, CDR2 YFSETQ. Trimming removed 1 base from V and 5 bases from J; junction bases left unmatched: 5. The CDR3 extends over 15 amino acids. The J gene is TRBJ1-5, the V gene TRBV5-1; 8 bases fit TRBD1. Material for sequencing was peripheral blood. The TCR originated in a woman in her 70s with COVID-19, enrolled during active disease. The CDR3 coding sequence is TGCGCCAGCAGCTTGTATCCAGGGGGCGATCAGCCCCAGCATTTT. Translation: CASSLYPGGDQPQHF.